These T cell receptor beta chains were read from a single sample in a study of molecular identifiers for immune sequencing clone quantification. TCRdb reprocessed the PCR reads with MiXCR, giving one entry per CDR3 protein. The sample has some 590,000 distinct CDR3 sequences, around 25% seen once. Sequencing used naive CD8+ T cells from blood, with Jurkat cell RNA spiked in. The receptors originated from a human donor in good health. Some libraries in this study had Jurkat cell RNA spiked in. The CDR3 runs from the conserved cysteine through the conserved F or W. D genes are given only for firm matches. Expanded clones are given a class, and other clones once, few, many or no size at all.

V gene: TRBV5-4
clone size: NA
D gene: TRBD1
J gene: TRBJ2-7
CDR3 protein: CASSLEGQGEEEQYF
CDR3 DNA: TGTGCCAGCAGCTTGGAAGGACAGGGAGAGGAAGAGCAGTACTTC

V gene: TRBV28
clone size: many
D gene: NA
J gene: TRBJ1-2
CDR3 protein: CASRERFYGYTF
CDR3 DNA: TGTGCCAGTCGGGAGAGATTCTATGGCTACACCTTC

V gene: TRBV5-1
clone size: many
D gene: TRBD1
J gene: TRBJ2-1
CDR3 protein: CASSAGTGGPNEQFF
CDR3 DNA: TGCGCCAGCAGCGCTGGGACAGGGGGCCCCAATGAGCAGTTCTTC

V gene: TRBV4-3
clone size: NA
D gene: TRBD1
J gene: TRBJ1-1
CDR3 protein: CASSPGTGVLGTEAFF
CDR3 DNA: TGCGCCAGCAGCCCCGGGACAGGGGTTTTGGGCACTGAAGCTTTCTTT

V gene: TRBV4-3
clone size: NA
D gene: NA
J gene: TRBJ2-6
CDR3 protein: CASSQDPQGPPTGANVLTF
CDR3 DNA: TGCGCCAGCAGCCAAGATCCACAGGGTCCCCCGACTGGGGCCAACGTCCTGACTTTC

V gene: TRBV5-5
clone size: NA
D gene: NA
J gene: TRBJ2-2
CDR3 protein: CASIAETNTGELFF
CDR3 DNA: TGTGCCAGCATCGCGGAGACGAACACCGGGGAGCTGTTTTTT

V gene: TRBV7-9
clone size: many
D gene: NA
J gene: TRBJ2-5
CDR3 protein: CATRSLKETQYF
CDR3 DNA: TGTGCCACCCGGTCACTCAAAGAGACCCAGTACTTC

V gene: TRBV10-2
clone size: NA
D gene: TRBD1
J gene: TRBJ1-1
CDR3 protein: CASSELGTGGSAFF
CDR3 DNA: TGCGCCAGCAGTGAGCTCGGGACAGGGGGCTCTGCTTTCTTT

V gene: TRBV19
clone size: NA
D gene: NA
J gene: TRBJ2-1
CDR3 protein: CASSSESSYNEQFF
CDR3 DNA: TGTGCCAGTAGTTCGGAAAGCTCCTACAATGAGCAGTTCTTC

V gene: TRBV28
clone size: many
D gene: NA
J gene: TRBJ2-7
CDR3 protein: CASSPHPSYEQYF
CDR3 DNA: TGTGCCAGCAGTCCGCACCCGTCCTACGAGCAGTACTTC

V gene: TRBV28
clone size: NA
D gene: TRBD1
J gene: TRBJ2-7
CDR3 protein: CASSPGTGGTWLDEQHF
CDR3 DNA: TGTGCCAGCAGTCCTGGGACAGGGGGTACCTGGTTGGACGAGCAGCACTTC

V gene: TRBV13
clone size: many
D gene: TRBD1
J gene: TRBJ1-4
CDR3 protein: CASSQGGVEEKLFF
CDR3 DNA: TGTGCCAGCAGCCAGGGGGGGGTGGAAGAAAAACTGTTTTTT

V gene: TRBV27
clone size: NA
D gene: NA
J gene: TRBJ2-1
CDR3 protein: CASSLSAGTRPNEQFF
CDR3 DNA: TGTGCCAGCAGTTTATCGGCGGGGACCCGCCCCAATGAGCAGTTCTTC

V gene: TRBV5-3
clone size: NA
D gene: NA
J gene: TRBJ1-5
CDR3 protein: CASSDGNRPQHF
CDR3 DNA: TGTGCCAGCAGCGACGGGAATCGGCCCCAGCATTTT

V gene: TRBV21-1
clone size: once
D gene: NA
J gene: TRBJ2-7
CDR3 protein: CASMRQGSWQYF
CDR3 DNA: TGTGCCAGCATGCGGCAGGGTTCATGGCAGTACTTC

V gene: TRBV4-1
clone size: NA
D gene: NA
J gene: TRBJ2-2
CDR3 protein: CASSTELTNAGELFF
CDR3 DNA: TGCGCCAGCAGCACGGAGCTCACAAACGCCGGGGAGCTGTTTTTT

V gene: TRBV7-9
clone size: few
D gene: NA
J gene: TRBJ1-5
CDR3 protein: CAPGRGRYQPQHF
CDR3 DNA: TGTGCCCCCGGAAGGGGAAGGTATCAGCCCCAGCATTTT

V gene: TRBV7-9
clone size: NA
D gene: TRBD1
J gene: TRBJ2-1
CDR3 protein: CASSTSGTGEGNEQFF
CDR3 DNA: TGTGCCAGCAGCACGTCCGGGACAGGGGAAGGGAATGAGCAGTTCTTC

V gene: TRBV10-1
clone size: few
D gene: NA
J gene: TRBJ1-5
CDR3 protein: CASSESVNQPQHF
CDR3 DNA: TGCGCCAGCAGTGAGTCGGTTAATCAGCCCCAGCATTTT

V gene: TRBV9
clone size: NA
D gene: TRBD1
J gene: TRBJ2-5
CDR3 protein: CASSEGTGEKETQYF
CDR3 DNA: TGTGCCAGCAGCGAGGGGACAGGTGAAAAAGAGACCCAGTACTTC

V gene: TRBV6-2/TRBV6-3
clone size: NA
D gene: NA
J gene: TRBJ1-5
CDR3 protein: CASSYGQANSNQPQHF
CDR3 DNA: TGTGCCAGCAGTTACGGCCAGGCTAATAGCAATCAGCCCCAGCATTTT

V gene: TRBV4-3
clone size: many
D gene: NA
J gene: TRBJ1-5
CDR3 protein: CASSQDRQINQPQHF
CDR3 DNA: TGCGCCAGCAGCCAAGATCGACAGATCAATCAGCCCCAGCATTTT

V gene: TRBV2
clone size: NA
D gene: NA
J gene: TRBJ2-1
CDR3 protein: CASSEALRGYEQFF
CDR3 DNA: TGTGCCAGCAGTGAAGCGCTTCGGGGCTATGAGCAGTTCTTC

V gene: TRBV5-1
clone size: once
D gene: TRBD2
J gene: TRBJ2-7
CDR3 protein: CASGWGTSGGYEQYF
CDR3 DNA: TGCGCCAGCGGCTGGGGGACTAGCGGGGGTTACGAGCAGTACTTC

V gene: TRBV7-3
clone size: NA
D gene: TRBD2
J gene: TRBJ2-1
CDR3 protein: CASSSTGPGGEQFF
CDR3 DNA: TGTGCCAGCAGCTCGACTGGGCCGGGGGGTGAGCAGTTCTTC

V gene: TRBV9
clone size: NA
D gene: NA
J gene: TRBJ2-7
CDR3 protein: CASSVATSYEQYF
CDR3 DNA: TGTGCCAGCAGCGTAGCTACCTCCTACGAGCAGTACTTC

V gene: TRBV5-5
clone size: many
D gene: NA
J gene: TRBJ2-7
CDR3 protein: CASSPPINYEQYF
CDR3 DNA: TGTGCCAGCAGCCCACCGATTAACTACGAGCAGTACTTC

V gene: TRBV7-9
clone size: few
D gene: TRBD1
J gene: TRBJ1-5
CDR3 protein: CASSPGSGGVYSNQPQHF
CDR3 DNA: TGTGCCAGCAGCCCCGGTTCAGGGGGAGTTTATAGCAATCAGCCCCAGCATTTT

V gene: TRBV7-9
clone size: few
D gene: NA
J gene: TRBJ1-1
CDR3 protein: CASSPSGPLTEAFF
CDR3 DNA: TGTGCCAGCAGCCCATCAGGGCCCCTCACTGAAGCTTTCTTT

V gene: TRBV20-1
clone size: many
D gene: TRBD1
J gene: TRBJ1-2
CDR3 protein: CSATWTGVNYGYTF
CDR3 DNA: TGCAGTGCTACATGGACAGGGGTTAACTATGGCTACACCTTC

V gene: TRBV27
clone size: NA
D gene: NA
J gene: TRBJ1-5
CDR3 protein: CASSLTATSNQPQHF
CDR3 DNA: TGTGCCAGCAGTTTAACGGCGACTAGCAATCAGCCCCAGCATTTT

V gene: TRBV6-4
clone size: many
D gene: NA
J gene: TRBJ2-2
CDR3 protein: CASTQKDTGELFF
CDR3 DNA: TGTGCCAGCACTCAGAAGGACACCGGGGAGCTGTTTTTT

V gene: TRBV12-3/TRBV12-4
clone size: NA
D gene: NA
J gene: TRBJ2-1
CDR3 protein: CASSFGQGSYNEQFF
CDR3 DNA: TGTGCCAGCAGTTTTGGTCAGGGGTCCTACAATGAGCAGTTCTTC

V gene: TRBV6-5
clone size: few
D gene: TRBD1
J gene: TRBJ1-2
CDR3 protein: CASGLRSETGVYGYTF
CDR3 DNA: TGTGCCAGCGGACTCCGGTCCGAGACAGGGGTCTATGGCTACACCTTC

V gene: TRBV6-6
clone size: once
D gene: NA
J gene: TRBJ1-6
CDR3 protein: CASSYSIVPFGESSCNSPLHF
CDR3 DNA: TGTGCCAGCAGTTACTCGATAGTCCCTTTCGGAGAGAGCTCCTGTAATTCACCCCTCCACTTT

V gene: TRBV27
clone size: NA
D gene: NA
J gene: TRBJ2-1
CDR3 protein: CASSLGGAVYNEQFF
CDR3 DNA: TGTGCCAGCAGTTTAGGGGGCGCGGTTTACAATGAGCAGTTCTTC

V gene: TRBV4-3
clone size: many
D gene: NA
J gene: TRBJ2-3
CDR3 protein: CASSQTERTSTDTQYF
CDR3 DNA: TGCGCCAGCAGCCAAACCGAGCGAACTAGCACAGATACGCAGTATTTT

V gene: TRBV24-1
clone size: NA
D gene: NA
J gene: TRBJ1-1
CDR3 protein: CATSDGYTEAFF
CDR3 DNA: TGTGCCACCAGTGATGGGTACACTGAAGCTTTCTTT

V gene: TRBV12-3/TRBV12-4
clone size: many
D gene: NA
J gene: TRBJ2-7
CDR3 protein: CASSNQGPTYEQYF
CDR3 DNA: TGTGCCAGCAGTAACCAGGGTCCGACCTACGAGCAGTACTTC

V gene: TRBV15
clone size: NA
D gene: TRBD1
J gene: TRBJ2-7
CDR3 protein: CATSGHWTGVTYEQYF
CDR3 DNA: TGTGCCACCAGCGGTCACTGGACAGGAGTGACCTACGAGCAGTACTTC

V gene: TRBV28
clone size: few
D gene: NA
J gene: TRBJ2-1
CDR3 protein: CASRQVRGNEQFF
CDR3 DNA: TGTGCCAGCAGGCAGGTGAGGGGCAATGAGCAGTTCTTC

V gene: TRBV6-2/TRBV6-3
clone size: few
D gene: NA
J gene: TRBJ1-2
CDR3 protein: CASSYAGTNYGYTF
CDR3 DNA: TGTGCCAGCAGTTACGCCGGGACCAACTATGGCTACACCTTC

V gene: TRBV6-2/TRBV6-3
clone size: many
D gene: NA
J gene: TRBJ2-5
CDR3 protein: CASNPIIDQETQYF
CDR3 DNA: TGTGCCAGCAATCCTATTATCGACCAAGAGACCCAGTACTTC